This TCR beta chain comes out of a study of human T cells and chemical hapten exposure. Trimming pared 2 bases from V and 4 bases from J, leaving 9 bases between. This CDR3 is 13 amino acids long. Germline V lookup: CDR1 MDHEN, CDR2 SYDVKM. TCRdb redid the calling of the RACE reads with MiXCR, one entry per CDR3 protein. The sample contains approximately 90,000 distinct CDR3 sequences, about 10% of which appear only once. Time point given: healthy volunteer bleed at 2 weeks. RNA extraction used unfractionated whole blood as the source of total RNA. This clonotype came up a few times. This rearrangement joins TRBV28 to TRBJ2-7, with unresolved D. This clonotype originated in a female donor in good health. Some clones in this sample may be carry-over from other donors' samples. Sequenced sample: whole blood. The CDR3 nucleotides are TGTGCCAGCAGTTTAACCCCCCTATACGAGCAGTACTTC. Its protein product is CASSLTPLYEQYF.